Described below is a single TCR beta chain sequence and its context. The V gene's germline CDR1 is DFQATT and CDR2 SNEGSKA (reference sequence). V lost 5 bases and J 1 base, leaving 14 bases between the germline ends. CDR3 size: 14 residues. This entry belongs to a study of response to subunit inactivated influenza vaccine. TCRdb called the RT-PCR reads again in MiXCR, with one record for every CDR3 protein. The table records 500,000 or so distinct CDR3 sequences, 16% of them present only once. The receptor's source is a man aged 50-75 years who received an inactivated influenza vaccine. This sequence joins TRBV20-1 and TRBJ2-5, with no clear D. This material consisted of CD4+ T cells sorted from PBMCs, taken roughly 24 months after vaccination. Here the CDR3 reads CSAPEFGPQETQYF. The CDR3 DNA is TGCAGTGCTCCGGAATTTGGACCCCAAGAGACCCAGTACTTC.